The 24 T cell receptor beta chains below all came from one sample that was sequenced in a study of early T cells in non-severe SARS-CoV-2 infection. TCRdb recomputed calls from the 5' RACE reads with MiXCR, one row per CDR3 protein. The data contain 20,000 to 30,000 distinct CDR3 sequences, around 3.9% of them singletons. The sequenced sample consisted of whole blood. Receptor source: an adult who was a healthcare worker with PCR-confirmed SARS-CoV-2 infection or an uninfected control (not recorded which).

This clonotype was recorded many times. V is TRBV9 and J is TRBJ2-2; D remains ambiguous. The CDR3 length is 16 residues. The V end was cut by 0 bases, the J end by 4 bases, with 13 bases between. Germline V gene data show CDR1 as SGDLS and CDR2 as YYNGEE. Here the CDR3 reads CASSVGIGSGTGELFF. The DNA for the CDR3 is TGTGCCAGCAGCGTAGGTATAGGATCGGGCACCGGGGAGCTGTTTTTT. Looking up the rest from reference TRBV9 and TRBJ2-2 gives the full variable domain: DSGVTQTPKHLITATGQRVTLRCSPRSGDLSVYWYQQSLDQGLQFLIQYYNGEERAKGNILERFSAQQFPDLHSELNLSSLELGDSALYFCASSVGIGSGTGELFFGEGSRLTVL.

The sample holds many counts of this clonotype. In DNA form, the CDR3 reads TGTGCCAGCAGCTGGACAGGGGGAGATACGCAGTATTTT. This encodes CASSWTGGDTQYF. This chain joins TRBV5-4 and TRBJ2-3; 10 bases are shared with TRBD1. Trimming cost V 3 bases and J 5 bases; bases outside gene matches: 0. This CDR3 has 13 amino acids. Germline CDR1 reads SGHNT; CDR2 reads YYREEE (reference sequence).

The chain joins TRBV9 to TRBJ1-5, with D perhaps matching TRBD1 (5 bases). Trimming took 4 bases from V and 4 from J, leaving 18 bases between them. Germline V lookup: CDR1 SGDLS, CDR2 YYNGEE. CDR3 length: 16 residues. This CDR3 is CASSLDSDSGNQPQHF. DNA of the CDR3: TGTGCCAGCAGCCTCGATAGCGACAGTGGAAATCAGCCCCAGCATTTT. The full variable domain, in which reference TRBV9 and TRBJ1-5 provide the parts outside the CDR3, is DSGVTQTPKHLITATGQRVTLRCSPRSGDLSVYWYQQSLDQGLQFLIQYYNGEERAKGNILERFSAQQFPDLHSELNLSSLELGDSALYFCASSLDSDSGNQPQHFGDGTRLSIL.

At least ten counts were recorded for this clonotype. The CDR3 protein is CASSFGRGHGYEQYF. In DNA, the CDR3 is TGTGCCAGCAGTTTCGGGCGGGGACACGGCTACGAGCAGTACTTC. J is TRBJ2-7 and V is TRBV28, with D perhaps given as TRBD1 or TRBD2 (6 bases each). CDR1 and CDR2 from the germline V gene are MDHEN and SYDVKM. The V gene lost 3 bases and the J gene lost 3 bases, with 15 bases spanning the gap. This CDR3 comprises 15 residues.

The chain couples TRBV4-1 to TRBJ2-2, with TRBD1 matching 7 bases. Trimming cost V 0 bases and J 0 bases; bases outside gene matches: 1. CDR1 is MGHRA and CDR2 is YSYEKL in the germline V gene. CDR3 length: 16 residues. The CDR3 reads CASSQETGTNTGELFF. The DNA for the CDR3 is TGCGCCAGCAGCCAAGAGACAGGGACGAACACCGGGGAGCTGTTTTTT.

In its sample, this clonotype was seen a few times. The rearrangement links TRBV2 to TRBJ2-1, with D possibly TRBD2 on 5 matching bases. V gave up 3 bases and J gave up 2 bases, with 11 bases separating them. Germline V gene sequence: CDR1 SNHLY, CDR2 FYNNEI. The CDR3 is made up of 15 amino acids. The CDR3 coding sequence is TGTGCCAGCAGTGAGGAGCGGCCCGCCTACAATGAGCAGTTCTTC. Residues: CASSEERPAYNEQFF. Supplemented by reference TRBV2 and TRBJ2-1, the full variable domain reads EPEVTQTPSHQVTQMGQEVILRCVPISNHLYFYWYRQILGQKVEFLVSFYNNEISEKSEIFDDQFSVERPDGSNFTLKIRSTKLEDSAMYFCASSEERPAYNEQFFGPGTRLTVL.

This clonotype was seen repeatedly, ten times or more. The V and J genes are TRBV11-1 and TRBJ2-7; 11 bases are shared with TRBD2. The germline V gene has CDR1 SGHAT and CDR2 FQDESV (reference sequence). CDR3 size: 15 residues. Unmatched junction bases numbered 4, after V lost 3 bases and J lost 3 bases. In DNA form, the CDR3 reads TGTGCCAGCAGCTTCGGGACTAGCGGCAACTACGAGCAGTACTTC. Translation gives CASSFGTSGNYEQYF.

At least ten counts were recorded for this clonotype. The chain carries TRBV24-1 and TRBJ1-1, with D maybe TRBD1 (5 bases). The V gene lost 5 bases and the J gene lost 5 bases, with 20 bases spanning the gap. CDR3 length: 16 amino acids. Germline V gives CDR1 KGHDR, CDR2 SFDVKD. Here the CDR3 reads CATSAVTGTGGTEAFF. For the CDR3, the DNA is TGTGCCACCAGTGCCGTGACCGGGACTGGGGGAACTGAAGCTTTCTTT.

This clonotype has ten or more counts. The chain has TRBV7-6 and TRBJ1-1; weak D call: TRBD1 (6 bases). Per the germline V gene, CDR1 is SGHVS and CDR2 is FNYEAQ. V lost 5 bases to trimming and J lost 3 bases, with 16 bases between them. The CDR3 extends over 15 amino acids. CDR3 residues: CASSAISGADTEAFF. DNA for the CDR3: TGTGCCAGCAGCGCAATTTCAGGGGCGGACACTGAAGCTTTCTTT.

This chain connects TRBV20-1 to TRBJ2-3, with D maybe TRBD1 (6 bases). Trimming shortened V by 6 bases and J by 6 bases, and 10 bases separated the two germline ends. Germline V gene lookup returns CDR1 DFQATT and CDR2 SNEGSKA (reference sequence). The CDR3 runs 11 residues. CDR3 nucleotide sequence: TGCAGTGCCCAAAGGGGGGATACGCAGTATTTT. This gives the protein CSAQRGDTQYF.

This clonotype showed up many times. J is TRBJ2-7 and V is TRBV4-2, with D possibly TRBD1 on 6 matching bases. CDR3 size: 13 residues. The germline gives CDR1 LGHNA, CDR2 YNFKEQ. Trimming cost V 2 bases and J 3 bases, with 8 bases left between them. The CDR3 bases are TGTGCCAGCAGCCAACAACAGGGCTACGAGCAGTACTTC. It codes for CASSQQQGYEQYF.

The chain has TRBV6-6 and TRBJ1-1; D uncertain. This CDR3 spans 15 amino acids. In germline, CDR1 is MNHNY, CDR2 SVGAGI (reference sequence). V was cut by 6 bases and J by 1 base, with 15 bases left in between. The CDR3 sequence: CASSLVIPWNTEAFF. In DNA form, the CDR3 reads TGTGCCAGCAGCCTAGTTATCCCTTGGAACACTGAAGCTTTCTTT.

This clonotype showed up many times. V and J are TRBV20-1 and TRBJ2-6; D is perhaps TRBD2 (5 bases). Germline loops: CDR1 DFQATT, CDR2 SNEGSKA (reference sequence). The V gene lost 1 base and the J gene lost 1 base, with 8 bases spanning the gap. The CDR3 runs 15 residues. Here the CDR3 reads CSARVRTSGANVLTF. CDR3 sequence (DNA): TGCAGTGCTAGAGTCCGGACTTCTGGGGCCAACGTCCTGACTTTC.

This clonotype showed up just a few times. Here the CDR3 DNA reads TGCAGTGCTAGATACCTGGATACGCAGTATTTT. Its translation: CSARYLDTQYF. This chain joins TRBV20-1 and TRBJ2-3; D unresolved. Trimming pared 2 bases from V and 6 bases from J, leaving 6 bases between. The CDR3 runs to 11 residues. CDR1 DFQATT and CDR2 SNEGSKA come from the germline V gene (reference sequence).

The rearrangement uses TRBV10-3 and TRBJ1-4; D remains unclear. Trimming removed 0 bases at V and 8 bases at J, with 4 bases between. Germline-derived CDR1 and CDR2 are ENHRY and SYGVKD. The CDR3 has 12 amino acids. This chain's CDR3 is CAISESLEKLFF. For the CDR3, the DNA is TGTGCCATCAGTGAGTCGTTAGAAAAACTGTTTTTT.

This clonotype came up many times. The chain's CDR3 is CASSLDRSTDTQYF. The CDR3 region has the DNA TGTGCCAGCAGCCTGGACAGGAGCACAGATACGCAGTATTTT. The chain employs TRBV7-2 and TRBJ2-3; 7 bases line up with TRBD1. Trimming removed 5 bases from V and 0 bases from J; junction bases left unmatched: 2. CDR1 SGHTA and CDR2 FQGNSA come from the germline V gene. The CDR3 extends over 14 amino acids.

This clonotype was counted ten times or more. The chain recombines TRBV28 with TRBJ2-3, with a weak D call TRBD2 (7 bases). CDR3 length: 14 amino acids. V dropped 3 bases and J dropped 9 bases, with 16 bases sitting between them. CDR1 and CDR2 from the germline V gene are MDHEN and SYDVKM. CDR3 bases: TGTGCCAGCAGTTTGACTAGCCCCCAGGGGACGCAGTATTTT. Protein product: CASSLTSPQGTQYF.

The gene calls are TRBV5-8 and TRBJ1-1, with D perhaps matching TRBD1 (6 bases). The CDR3 totals 15 residues. Per the germline V gene, CDR1 is SGHTS and CDR2 is YDEGEE. The V gene lost 1 base and the J gene lost 1 base, with 11 bases spanning the gap. CDR3 loop: CASSLMGHKNTEAFF. The CDR3 DNA is TGTGCCAGCAGCTTGATGGGACACAAGAACACTGAAGCTTTCTTT.

The chain couples TRBV7-9 to TRBJ2-5; D is perhaps TRBD2 (5 bases). This CDR3 is 15 amino acids long. With 6 bases removed from V and 2 bases from J, the gap between germline ends came to 16 bases. The germline gives CDR1 SEHNR, CDR2 FQNEAQ (reference sequence). The CDR3 DNA reads TGTGCCAGCAGTGGGCAGAGCGGTACTCAAGAGACCCAGTACTTC. Translated, it gives CASSGQSGTQETQYF.

At least ten counts were recorded for this clonotype. This sequence joins TRBV3-1 and TRBJ2-1, with 7 nucleotides matching TRBD1. V trimming: 10 bases; J trimming: 9 bases; junction bases outside the gene matches: 6. Per germline, CDR1 LGHDT and CDR2 YNNKEL (reference sequence). The CDR3 is 11 residues long. The CDR3 DNA sequence: TGTGCCACAGGGGGTACAGTTGAGCAGTTCTTC. Translation gives CATGGTVEQFF.

This clonotype has a count of ten or more. The chain employs TRBV14 and TRBJ2-6; TRBD1 matches 7 bases. The CDR3 contains 17 residues. V lost 4 bases to trimming and J lost 4 bases; unmatched junction nucleotides: 10. Germline V gene lookup returns CDR1 SGHDN and CDR2 FVKESK. The CDR3 DNA sequence: TGTGCCAGCAGCCGAGAGAAGGGGGCACCCGGGGCCAACGTCCTGACTTTC. This sequence encodes CASSREKGAPGANVLTF.

The sample holds many counts of this clonotype. The J gene is TRBJ1-2, the V gene TRBV30, with D unclear. CDR1 GTSNPN and CDR2 SVGIG come from the germline V gene (reference sequence). The V end lost 5 bases, the J end lost 8 bases, and 21 bases lay between the germline ends. This CDR3 region has 14 residues. The CDR3 coding sequence is TGTGCCTGGGCCCCTTGGGCGTCAATAGACGGCTACACCTTC. As protein: CAWAPWASIDGYTF.

The chain is built from TRBV6-2 or TRBV6-3 and TRBJ2-3; the match to TRBD2 covers 8 bases. Germline loops: CDR1 MNHEY, CDR2 SVGEGT. Losses at the gene ends were 0 bases for V and 4 bases for J; bases not matched to a gene: 6. The CDR3 totals 16 residues. The CDR3 sequence is CASSYSKRGRSDTQYF. The CDR3 nucleotides are TGTGCCAGCAGTTACTCGAAGCGCGGGAGGTCAGATACGCAGTATTTT.

This clonotype was counted ten times or more. This sequence joins TRBV9 and TRBJ2-1; the match to TRBD2 covers 11 bases. CDR1 and CDR2 (germline): SGDLS, YYNGEE. The CDR3 covers 16 residues. The ends lost 1 base at V and 4 bases at J; junction bases unmatched: 4. The chain's CDR3 is CASSVTGTSGYNEQFF. The CDR3 nucleotides read TGTGCCAGCAGCGTAACCGGGACTAGCGGATACAATGAGCAGTTCTTC.